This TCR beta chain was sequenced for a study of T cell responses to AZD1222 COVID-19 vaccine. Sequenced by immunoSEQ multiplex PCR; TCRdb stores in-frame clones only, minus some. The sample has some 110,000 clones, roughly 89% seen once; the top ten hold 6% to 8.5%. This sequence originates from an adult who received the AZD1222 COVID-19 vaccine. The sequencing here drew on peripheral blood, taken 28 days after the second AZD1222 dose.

CDR3 coding DNA: TGTGCCAGCAGCTTAATAGCCAGGGCCCATGAGCAGTTCTTC. It encodes CASSLIARAHEQFF. This rearrangement joins TRBV5-8 to TRBJ2-1; D perhaps matches TRBD1 (5 bases). Germline V gene lookup returns CDR1 SGHTS and CDR2 YDEGEE. Trimming left V 2 bases short and J 8 bases short, with 14 bases between. This CDR3 spans 14 amino acids.